This T cell receptor (beta chain) was documented in a study of response to subunit inactivated influenza vaccine (dated by TCRdb to 2017 to 2018). In terms of the full investigation: Deep quantitative T cell receptor repertoire profiling was used in the study to track responses to a trivalent subunit inactivated influenza vaccine.

The method was RT-PCR. Sequencer: Illumina HiSeq 2500. Using fastp trimming at Q25 and MiXCR clonotype assembly, TCRdb reanalyzed the public sequencing data and kept in-frame beta chains. Entries that share a CDR3 protein sequence are merged under the most common genes and DNA. Present in this sample are 500,000 to 550,000 distinct CDR3 sequences, roughly 7.6% of which were seen just once. 10% to 15% of the sample lies in the top ten. This clonotype has at least ten counts. The antigen this receptor binds is unknown. No clone much larger than this one lies a single base away; base qualities are absent. The full study reports these points: The authors suggested that each seasonal influenza vaccination may recruit only a limited number of new T cells.

The junction shows trimming of 5 bases on V and 5 bases on J, plus 12 bases between the germline ends. Including cysteine and phenylalanine, the CDR3 has 13 amino acids. Left in the record is the CDR3 DNA by itself, 39 bases read in frame from the first base. The rearranged segments are TRBV12-3 or TRBV12-4 and TRBJ1-2; the D gene is unclear. This specimen was PBMCs from blood, taken less than 30 months after vaccination. This clonotype was sampled from a man aged 50-75 years who received an inactivated influenza vaccine. Donor details come from another sample of the same person, matched by shared clones. CDR3 sequence: CASSPGRNYGYTF. The DNA reads TGTGCCAGCAGTCCCGGACGGAATTATGGCTACACCTTC.